Below are 12 T cell receptor beta chains sequenced from a single sample in a study of cytomegalovirus exposure and HLA in healthy donors. The PCR ran on 60 Vbeta and 13 Jbeta primers. TCRdb's copy holds only in-frame clones and misses some; the assay was immunoSEQ multiplex PCR. This sample's clone table lists 80,000 to 100,000 clones. Sequencing was performed on PBMCs. The receptors were gathered from a woman aged 30 to 39 in good health and CMV-seronegative.

The genes are TRBV5-1 and TRBJ2-5; D might be TRBD1 (6 bases). The germline gives CDR1 SGHRS, CDR2 YFSETQ. This CDR3 is built from 14 residues. Trimming cost V 1 base and J 5 bases, with 12 bases left between them. CDR3 amino acids: CASSLQGMQETQYF. The CDR3 DNA reads as TGCGCCAGCAGCTTGCAGGGGATGCAGGAGACCCAGTACTTC.

J is TRBJ1-1 and V is TRBV19; D unclear. Germline V CDR1 and CDR2: LNHDA, SQIVND (reference sequence). V shed 4 bases and J shed 0 bases, with 9 bases lying between them. The CDR3 has 14 residues. The CDR3 region is CASSNPGLNTEAFF. The CDR3 bases are TGTGCCAGTAGTAATCCAGGATTGAACACTGAAGCTTTCTTT.

V is TRBV6-6 and J is TRBJ1-2; no clear D. This CDR3 has 12 residues. Germline V gene sequence: CDR1 MNHNY, CDR2 SVGAGI (reference sequence). V lost 6 bases to trimming and J lost 4 bases, with 9 bases between them. The DNA for the CDR3 is TGTGCCAGCAGCCGAGATACCTATGGCTACACCTTC. Its translation: CASSRDTYGYTF.

This chain connects TRBV4-2 to TRBJ2-1; the match to TRBD2 covers 13 bases. J was trimmed by 7 bases and V by 2 bases; bases with no gene match: 5. CDR1 is LGHNA and CDR2 is YNFKEQ in the germline V gene. The CDR3 has 16 amino acids. CDR3 in DNA: TGTGCCAGCAGCCAAACTAGCGGGGGGGCTTTTAATGAGCAGTTCTTC. Amino acid sequence: CASSQTSGGAFNEQFF.

V usage is TRBV28 and J usage is TRBJ1-2, with 8 bases identical to TRBD1. The V gene's germline CDR1 is MDHEN and CDR2 SYDVKM. Losses at the gene ends were 4 bases for V and 8 bases for J; bases not matched to a gene: 6. This CDR3 is built from 13 residues. In nucleotides, the CDR3 is TGTGCCAGCAGTTGGGGCAGGGGGCGAGGCTACACCTTC. Its translation is CASSWGRGRGYTF.

The chain couples TRBV27 to TRBJ1-6, with D tentatively TRBD1 (5 bases). Deletions cut 6 bases from V and 0 bases from J, with 15 bases between. Germline-derived CDR1 and CDR2 are MNHEY and SMNVEV (reference sequence). The CDR3 has 17 residues. For the CDR3, the DNA is TGTGCCAGCAGCAGGGACTTACTGAGCTCCTATAATTCACCCCTCCACTTT. Translated, it gives CASSRDLLSSYNSPLHF.

This chain links TRBV6-6 with TRBJ1-5; 9 bases match TRBD1. Germline CDR1 is MNHNY and CDR2 is SVGAGI (reference sequence). V lost 7 bases, J lost 3 bases, and 4 bases stayed unmatched. The CDR3 runs 14 residues. CDR3 loop: CASTGQGNNQPQHF. CDR3 nucleotide sequence: TGTGCCAGCACCGGACAGGGGAACAATCAGCCCCAGCATTTT.

CDR3 sequence: CASAQGLNTEAFF. In nucleotides, the CDR3 is TGTGCCAGCGCCCAGGGTTTGAACACTGAAGCTTTCTTT. V gene TRBV18 combines with J gene TRBJ1-1; D possibly corresponds to TRBD1 (5 bases). Deletions cut 8 bases from V and 0 bases from J, with 10 bases between. The CDR3 is made up of 13 amino acids. Germline values: CDR1 KGHSH, CDR2 LQKENI.

V and J are TRBV29-1 and TRBJ2-7; the D gene is possibly TRBD2 (6 bases). The germline CDR1 and CDR2 sequences are SQVTM and ANQGSEA. This CDR3 spans 13 amino acids. The V and J ends lost 0 bases and 6 bases respectively, with 12 bases between them. For the CDR3, the DNA is TGCAGCGTTGAAGAAACGGAGGGGCGCGAGCAGTACTTC. Its protein is CSVEETEGREQYF.

V and J are TRBV28 and TRBJ1-2, with 9 bases fitting TRBD1. In germline, CDR1 is MDHEN, CDR2 SYDVKM. V was clipped by 7 bases and J by 5 bases; unmatched bases: 11. The CDR3 is made up of 15 amino acids. The CDR3 region is CASKITGGGQYGYTF. DNA of the CDR3: TGTGCCAGCAAAATTACAGGGGGCGGGCAGTATGGCTACACCTTC.

The genes are TRBV7-3 and TRBJ2-3, with 10 nucleotides matching TRBD2. The CDR3 covers 16 residues. The J segment lost 6 bases and the V segment lost 4 bases, leaving 10 bases of the junction unmatched. The germline CDR1 and CDR2 sequences are SGHTA and FQGTGA. In nucleotides, the CDR3 is TGTGCCAGCAGCTCGCTAGCGGGGGTCCCCGCGGATACGCAGTATTTT. Its protein product is CASSSLAGVPADTQYF.

CDR3: CAWSSGQSNSPLHF. CDR3 nucleotides: TGTGCCTGGAGTAGCGGACAGAGTAATTCACCCCTCCACTTT. This chain links TRBV30 with TRBJ1-6; the D gene is possibly TRBD1 (6 bases). Trimming removed 2 bases at V and 6 bases at J, with 11 bases between. Germline V gene data show CDR1 as GTSNPN and CDR2 as SVGIG (reference sequence). CDR3 length: 14 residues.